This TCR beta chain derives from a study of CD8 T cells in Susac syndrome. Study results and caveats: There was no clonal expansion in the CD4+ T cell repertoires of Susac syndrome.

Of note for this clonotype: Its target is unknown.

RNA amounts of roughly 0.5 to 1 ug underwent reverse transcription with random hexamers. One entry per CDR3 protein, called by TCRdb with MiXCR from the immunoSEQ multiplex PCR reads. Of some 210,000 distinct CDR3 sequences listed, about 95% are singletons. The CDR3 consists of 15 residues. Germline V gene lookup returns CDR1 LGHDT and CDR2 YNNKEL (reference sequence). Trimming stripped 1 base from V and 5 bases from J, with 11 bases between. Material for sequencing was CD4+ T cells from PBMCs. The J gene is TRBJ1-4, the V gene TRBV3-1, with D hard to call. This TCR was sampled from a human donor with Susac syndrome. Here the CDR3 reads CASSQASDTNEKLFF. The CDR3, as DNA: TGTGCCAGCAGCCAAGCAAGCGACACCAATGAAAAACTGTTTTTT.